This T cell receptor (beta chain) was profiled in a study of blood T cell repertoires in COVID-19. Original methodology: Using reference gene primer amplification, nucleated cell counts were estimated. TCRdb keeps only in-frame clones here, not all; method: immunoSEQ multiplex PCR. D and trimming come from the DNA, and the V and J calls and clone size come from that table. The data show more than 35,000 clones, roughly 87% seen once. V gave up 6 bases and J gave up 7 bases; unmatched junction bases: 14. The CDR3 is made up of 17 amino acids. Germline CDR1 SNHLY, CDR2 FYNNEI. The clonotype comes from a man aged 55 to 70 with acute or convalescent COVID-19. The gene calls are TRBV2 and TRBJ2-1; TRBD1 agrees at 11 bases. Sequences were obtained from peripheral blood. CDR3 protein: CASSRTLPGQGDNEQFF. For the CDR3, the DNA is TGTGCCAGCAGCCGAACCCTACCGGGACAGGGGGATAATGAGCAGTTCTTC.